The present T cell receptor (beta chain) was sequenced within a study of T cell clones after liver transplantation. Turning to the study itself: Immunosuppression withdrawal was tried within 2 years after liver transplantation in this trial. Draws occurred before transplant, before withdrawal, and after complete or failed withdrawal. Tolerant meant at least one year fully off immunosuppression without liver enzymes above twice normal. Study results and limitations: The donor-reactive repertoire was only partly measurable in two subjects, lacking donor cells.

There are a few counts of this clone. The antigen is undetermined. V lost 8 bases, J lost 11 bases, and 16 bases lay in between. The CDR3 contains 13 residues. CDR1 and CDR2 (germline): MDHEN, SYDVKM. Clones were sequenced by immunoSEQ multiplex PCR, and TCRdb holds only the in-frame ones, with some missing. The sample carries tens of thousands of clones, approximately 77% recorded once. Here the sequenced sample was CD4+ T cells from blood, taken at the 22-month timepoint. The source is a human patient who received a liver transplant. Some T cells may be the graft donor's. V usage is TRBV28 and J usage is TRBJ1-6; D ambiguous. The CDR3, as DNA: TGTGCCAGCGGCCAATGGGTTGGTGCACCCCTCCACTTT. It yields the protein CASGQWVGAPLHF.